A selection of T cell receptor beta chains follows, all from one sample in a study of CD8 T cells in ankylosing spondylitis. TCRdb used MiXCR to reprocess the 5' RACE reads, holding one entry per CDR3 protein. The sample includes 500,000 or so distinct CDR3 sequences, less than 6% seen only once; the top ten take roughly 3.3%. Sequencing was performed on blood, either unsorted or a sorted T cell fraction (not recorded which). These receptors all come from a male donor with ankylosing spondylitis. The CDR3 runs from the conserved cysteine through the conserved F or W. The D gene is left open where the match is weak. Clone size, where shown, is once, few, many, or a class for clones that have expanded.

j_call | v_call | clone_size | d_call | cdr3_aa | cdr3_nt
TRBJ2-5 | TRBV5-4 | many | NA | CASSLGLAQETQYF | TGTGCCAGCAGCTTGGGGCTAGCTCAAGAGACCCAGTACTTC
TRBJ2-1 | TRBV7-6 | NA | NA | CASSLELGLSSYNEQFF | TGTGCCAGCAGCTTAGAGCTAGGCCTCAGCTCCTACAATGAGCAGTTCTTC
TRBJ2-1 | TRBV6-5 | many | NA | CASSSGSGIPYNEQFF | TGTGCCAGCAGTTCAGGCTCAGGTATCCCTTACAATGAGCAGTTCTTC
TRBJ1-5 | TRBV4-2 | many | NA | CASSQVSGSNQPQHF | TGTGCCAGCAGCCAAGTTTCGGGGAGCAATCAGCCCCAGCATTTT
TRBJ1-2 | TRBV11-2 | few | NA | CASSLRDTYGYTF | TGTGCCAGCAGCTTACGAGACACCTATGGCTACACCTTC
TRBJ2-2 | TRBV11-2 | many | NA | CASSQPHYRLSNTGELFF | TGTGCCAGCAGCCAACCACATTACAGGCTCTCGAACACCGGGGAGCTGTTTTTT
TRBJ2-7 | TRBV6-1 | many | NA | CASRRGTAISYEQYF | TGTGCCAGCAGGCGCGGGACAGCAATATCCTACGAGCAGTACTTC
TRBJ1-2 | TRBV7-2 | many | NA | CASSLVNNRGEDTF | TGTGCCAGCAGCTTAGTAAACAACCGAGGGGAAGATACCTTC
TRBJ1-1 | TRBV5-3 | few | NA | CASSLGRWAEAFF | TGTGCCAGCAGCCTGGGGCGGTGGGCTGAAGCTTTCTTT
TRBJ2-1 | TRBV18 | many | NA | CASSAGGPRATKNEQFF | TGTGCCAGCTCAGCGGGCGGGCCACGGGCGACTAAAAATGAGCAGTTCTTC
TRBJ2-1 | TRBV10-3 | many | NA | CATRAGRSYNEQFF | TGTGCCACGAGGGCGGGGCGCTCCTACAATGAGCAGTTCTTC
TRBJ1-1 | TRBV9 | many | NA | CASSVARDTEAFF | TGTGCCAGCAGCGTAGCCAGGGACACTGAAGCTTTCTTT
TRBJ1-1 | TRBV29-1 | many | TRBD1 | CSVRAGDRGFSTEAFF | TGCAGCGTTCGGGCCGGGGACAGGGGTTTTTCCACTGAAGCTTTCTTT
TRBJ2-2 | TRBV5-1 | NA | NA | CASSLVQGITGELFF | TGCGCCAGCAGCTTGGTACAGGGAATCACCGGGGAGCTGTTTTTT
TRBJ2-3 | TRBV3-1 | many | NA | CASSWRQVTSTDTQYF | TGTGCCAGCAGCTGGCGACAGGTCACTAGCACAGATACGCAGTATTTT
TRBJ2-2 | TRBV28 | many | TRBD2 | CASCTSGETGELFF | TGTGCCAGCTGCACAAGCGGGGAAACCGGGGAGCTGTTTTTT
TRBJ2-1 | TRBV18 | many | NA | CASSPRTYNEQFF | TGTGCCAGCTCACCTCGGACCTACAATGAGCAGTTCTTC
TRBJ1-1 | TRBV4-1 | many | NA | CASILRPGNEAFF | TGCGCCAGCATCCTACGTCCGGGCAATGAAGCTTTCTTT
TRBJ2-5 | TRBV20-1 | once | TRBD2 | CSSCQTSGYQETQYF | TGCAGCTCCTGCCAGACTAGCGGCTACCAAGAGACCCAGTACTTC
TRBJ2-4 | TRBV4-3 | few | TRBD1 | CASSHLGDRGNIQYF | TGCGCCAGCAGCCACCTGGGGGACAGGGGGAACATTCAGTACTTC
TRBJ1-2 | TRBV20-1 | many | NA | CSAMHPWQGNYGYTF | TGCAGTGCCATGCACCCCTGGCAGGGCAACTATGGCTACACCTTC
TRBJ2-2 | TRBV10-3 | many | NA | CAISDRIAQNTGELFF | TGTGCCATCAGTGACAGGATAGCGCAGAACACCGGGGAGCTGTTTTTT
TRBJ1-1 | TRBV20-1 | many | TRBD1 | CSAAMTGTGLEAFF | TGCAGTGCCGCTATGACCGGGACAGGCCTTGAAGCTTTCTTT
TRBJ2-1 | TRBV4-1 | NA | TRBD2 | CASSSWSGVNEQFF | TGCGCCAGCAGCTCGTGGAGCGGGGTCAATGAGCAGTTCTTC
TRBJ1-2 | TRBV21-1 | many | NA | CASSPNATGTRGYGYTF | TGTGCCAGCAGCCCAAACGCTACAGGGACCCGGGGCTATGGCTACACCTTC
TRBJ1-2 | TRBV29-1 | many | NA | CSGGGDDGYTF | TGCAGCGGGGGAGGGGACGATGGCTACACCTTC
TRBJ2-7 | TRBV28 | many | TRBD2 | CASSLGLAGAGSYEQYF | TGTGCCAGCAGTTTAGGCCTAGCGGGGGCCGGCTCCTACGAGCAGTACTTC
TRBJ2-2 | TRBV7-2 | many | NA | CASSPGGGTGELFF | TGTGCCAGCAGCCCAGGAGGGGGCACCGGGGAGCTGTTTTTT
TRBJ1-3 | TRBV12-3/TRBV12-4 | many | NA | CADGMRGLFGNTIYF | TGTGCTGACGGGATGAGGGGCCTCTTTGGAAACACCATATATTTT
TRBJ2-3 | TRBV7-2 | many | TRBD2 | CASKLRIAGNTDTQYF | TGTGCCAGCAAGCTTAGAATAGCGGGGAACACAGATACGCAGTATTTT
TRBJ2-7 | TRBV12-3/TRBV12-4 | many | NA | CASSLGTPVSAYEQYF | TGTGCCAGCAGTTTGGGGACACCGGTTTCCGCCTACGAGCAGTACTTC
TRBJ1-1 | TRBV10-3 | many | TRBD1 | CATTWDSLTEAFF | TGTGCCACAACCTGGGACAGCCTCACTGAAGCTTTCTTT
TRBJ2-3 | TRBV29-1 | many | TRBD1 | CSVVRDSGTDTQYF | TGCAGCGTTGTTCGGGACAGCGGCACAGATACGCAGTATTTT
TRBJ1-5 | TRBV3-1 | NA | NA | CASSPRDRPNQPQHF | TGTGCCAGCAGCCCCCGGGACCGCCCAAATCAGCCCCAGCATTTT
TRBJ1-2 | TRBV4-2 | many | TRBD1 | CASSQEGGRTNGYTF | TGTGCCAGCAGCCAAGAAGGGGGCAGGACGAATGGCTACACCTTC
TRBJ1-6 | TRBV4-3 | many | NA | CASSQDRRAYNSPLHF | TGCGCCAGCAGCCAAGATAGGAGAGCCTATAATTCACCCCTCCACTTT
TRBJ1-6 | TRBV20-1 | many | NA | CSAVGTPAISYNSPLHF | TGCAGTGCAGTGGGGACCCCCGCAATCTCCTATAATTCACCCCTCCACTTT
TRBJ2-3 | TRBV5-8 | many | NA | CASSRTRTEGATDTQYF | TGTGCCAGCAGCAGGACGCGGACGGAGGGAGCCACAGATACGCAGTATTTT
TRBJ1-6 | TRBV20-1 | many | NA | CATGRGNSPLHF | TGCGCAACGGGGAGGGGAAATTCACCCCTCCACTTT
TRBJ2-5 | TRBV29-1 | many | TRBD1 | CSATSTGGQETQYF | TGCAGCGCTACCTCGACAGGGGGACAAGAGACCCAGTACTTC
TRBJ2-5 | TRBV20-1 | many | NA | CSARDLASYQETQYF | TGCAGTGCTAGAGATCTGGCGTCGTACCAAGAGACCCAGTACTTC
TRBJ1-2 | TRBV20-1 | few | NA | CSEGGYTF | TGCAGTGAGGGTGGCTACACCTTC
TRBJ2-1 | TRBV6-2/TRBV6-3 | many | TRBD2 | CASSYSFSPGTSGRPAGNEQFF | TGTGCCAGCAGTTACTCATTCAGTCCCGGGACTAGCGGGAGGCCCGCAGGGAATGAGCAGTTCTTC
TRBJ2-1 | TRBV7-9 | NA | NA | CASSSRGTGDEQFF | TGTGCCAGCAGCTCTAGGGGTACCGGGGATGAGCAGTTCTTC
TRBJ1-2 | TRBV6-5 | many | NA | CASSYSRGGSGYTF | TGTGCCAGCAGTTACTCCCGTGGGGGTAGTGGCTACACCTTC